The 26 T cell receptor beta chains listed next were all sequenced from one sample in a study of shared clonotypes between healthy human individuals. CD45RO-negative cells were positively selected for CCR7, leaving out terminally differentiated effector memory CD45RA+ cells. Libraries were prepared by immunoSEQ multiplex PCR; TCRdb keeps only in-frame clonotypes and omits some of them. This sample has approximately 2,200,000 clones, with approximately 94% found just once. What was sequenced was naive CD8+ T cells from PBMCs. The receptors originated from a man between 18 and 29 years old in good health. Some clones in this sample may be carry-over from other donors' samples.

The chain carries TRBV10-1 and TRBJ1-5, with unresolved D. Germline-derived CDR1 and CDR2 are WNHNN and SYGVQD (reference sequence). The CDR3 contains 15 residues. Trimming stripped 6 bases from V and 2 bases from J, with 14 bases between. CDR3 sequence: CASRAGRVGNQPQHF. The DNA of the CDR3 is TGCGCCAGCAGGGCTGGCCGGGTGGGCAATCAGCCCCAGCATTTT.

V usage is TRBV10-3 and J usage is TRBJ2-5; 11 nucleotides agree with TRBD1. This CDR3 has 13 amino acids. CDR1 ENHRY and CDR2 SYGVKD come from the germline V gene. Unmatched junction bases numbered 6, after V lost 11 bases and J lost 4 bases. The CDR3 region has the DNA TGTGCCTCGCGGGACAGGGGGGGAGAGACCCAGTACTTC. This gives the protein CASRDRGGETQYF.

CDR3 DNA sequence: TGTGCCTGGAGTGTACTTGACGGCCAGTCGTACTTC. Amino acids: CAWSVLDGQSYF. The rearrangement links TRBV30 to TRBJ2-7; D call uncertain. Deletions cut 0 bases from V and 12 bases from J, with 15 bases between. Germline CDR1 and CDR2: GTSNPN and SVGIG (reference sequence). CDR3 length: 12 residues.

The rearrangement uses TRBV10-3 and TRBJ2-1; 14 bases are a match to TRBD2. Germline CDR1 and CDR2: ENHRY and SYGVKD. Trimming took 6 bases from V and 9 from J; bases not matched to a gene: 7. The CDR3 has 15 residues. This chain's CDR3 is CAIRVGLAGGGEQFF. The DNA for the CDR3 is TGTGCCATCAGGGTAGGACTAGCGGGAGGAGGTGAGCAGTTCTTC.

The chain carries TRBV28 and TRBJ1-5; D call uncertain. This CDR3 region has 13 residues. The V end was cut by 6 bases, the J end by 6 bases, with 12 bases between. The germline gives CDR1 MDHEN, CDR2 SYDVKM. The CDR3 region has the DNA TGTGCCAGCAGCTCCACCCTTGGTCAGCCCCAGCATTTT. Protein product: CASSSTLGQPQHF.

The CDR3 DNA reads as TGTGCCAGCAGTTACTTAGGCCTAACCGGGGAGCTGTTTTTT. It translates to CASSYLGLTGELFF. V gene TRBV6-5 combines with J gene TRBJ2-2, with D unresolved. CDR1 and CDR2 from the germline V gene are MNHEY and SVGAGI. The CDR3 length is 14 residues. Trimming removed 1 base at V and 5 bases at J, with 8 bases between.

As concerns this clone: The identical CDR3 is also encoded by other nucleotide sequences in the sample. The rearrangement links TRBV29-1 to TRBJ2-7; perhaps TRBD2 as D (5 bases). This CDR3 is built from 12 residues. V lost 6 bases and J lost 1, with 10 bases in between. From germline, CDR1 is SQVTM and CDR2 ANQGSEA. DNA for the CDR3: TGCAGCGTGGTTTCGGGGTCCTACGAGCAGTACTTC. Its protein is CSVVSGSYEQYF.

This chain joins TRBV6-5 and TRBJ2-2; possible D gene TRBD2, 6 bases. Germline values: CDR1 MNHEY, CDR2 SVGAGI. This CDR3 has 15 residues. The V end lost 5 bases, the J end lost 7 bases, and 17 bases lay between the germline ends. The CDR3 DNA reads as TGTGCCAGCAGTCCCCCCGGGGGAAGGGTCGGGGAGCTGTTTTTT. It yields the protein CASSPPGGRVGELFF.

This chain connects TRBV5-1 to TRBJ2-1, with TRBD2 matching over 8 bases. V shed 1 base and J 10 bases; nucleotides not matched to a gene: 10. Germline V gives CDR1 SGHRS, CDR2 YFSETQ. This CDR3 is 15 amino acids long. The CDR3 is CASSLKKREPPEQFF. The CDR3 DNA reads as TGCGCCAGCAGCTTGAAGAAGCGGGAGCCTCCAGAGCAGTTCTTC.

This chain uses TRBV27 with TRBJ2-7, with TRBD1 matching over 7 bases. The ends lost 4 bases at V and 2 bases at J; junction bases unmatched: 11. The CDR3 consists of 16 residues. The germline CDR1 and CDR2 sequences are MNHEY and SMNVEV (reference sequence). The CDR3 protein is CASSSHQGDRPYEQYF. The CDR3 DNA reads TGTGCCAGCAGTTCTCACCAGGGGGATAGACCCTACGAGCAGTACTTC.

The rearrangement uses TRBV28 and TRBJ2-1; maybe TRBD1 (5 bases). Germline values: CDR1 MDHEN, CDR2 SYDVKM. Deletions cut 5 bases from V and 9 bases from J, with 11 bases between. There are 12 residues in the CDR3. The CDR3 bases are TGTGCCAGCAGTAAGTGGGGCTCTGAGCAGTTCTTC. This sequence encodes CASSKWGSEQFF.

The chain links TRBV27 to TRBJ2-7; 7 bases are a match to TRBD2. Germline CDR1 reads MNHEY; CDR2 reads SMNVEV (reference sequence). Trimming removed 6 bases from V and 7 bases from J; junction bases left unmatched: 12. This CDR3 has 14 amino acids. The CDR3 is CASRKTSFLTEQYF. The CDR3 DNA reads TGTGCCAGCAGGAAGACTAGCTTCCTCACTGAGCAGTACTTC.

The chain is built from TRBV5-6 and TRBJ2-7, with TRBD2 matching 13 bases. This CDR3 is 15 amino acids long. The germline CDR1 and CDR2 sequences are SGHDT and YYEEEE. V was pared by 4 bases and J by 5 bases, with 6 bases of the junction left unmatched. CDR3 DNA: TGTGCCAGCAGCCCGAGGACTAGCGGGAGCCACGAGCAGTACTTC. It specifies CASSPRTSGSHEQYF.

This chain uses TRBV27 with TRBJ1-1; D gene uncertain. Germline values: CDR1 MNHEY, CDR2 SMNVEV (reference sequence). Deletions cut 2 bases from V and 6 bases from J, with 13 bases between. This CDR3 is 14 amino acids long. This CDR3 reads CASSLSEMAAEAFF. The CDR3 region has the DNA TGTGCCAGCAGTTTAAGTGAGATGGCAGCTGAAGCTTTCTTT.

The chain is built from TRBV5-5 and TRBJ2-7; unclear D gene. V lost 0 bases, J lost 1 base, and 17 bases lay in between. Germline loops: CDR1 SGHKS, CDR2 YYEKEE (reference sequence). This CDR3 is built from 17 residues. DNA for the CDR3: TGTGCCAGCAGCTTGGGTCCCCCTCTGGGCGGATCCTACGAGCAGTACTTC. Amino acid sequence: CASSLGPPLGGSYEQYF.

The rearrangement links TRBV19 to TRBJ1-2; possible D gene TRBD1, 6 bases. The CDR3 is made up of 14 amino acids. Trimming removed 2 bases from V and 7 bases from J, with 14 bases in between. Looked up from germline, CDR1 is LNHDA and CDR2 is SQIVND (reference sequence). The DNA of the CDR3 is TGTGCCAGTAGTATATGGTCAGGGGCCGGTGGCTACACCTTC. Translated: CASSIWSGAGGYTF.

The CDR3 sequence is CAWRSLWTAMNTEAFF. The CDR3 coding sequence is TGTGCCTGGCGATCACTTTGGACGGCGATGAACACTGAAGCTTTCTTT. The rearrangement uses TRBV30 and TRBJ1-1; D is unresolved. Trimming cost V 5 bases and J 0 bases, with 19 bases left between them. Germline V gene data show CDR1 as GTSNPN and CDR2 as SVGIG (reference sequence). The CDR3 is made up of 16 amino acids.

J is TRBJ2-1 and V is TRBV10-3, with 8 bases fitting TRBD2. CDR3 length: 16 residues. Trimming removed 0 bases from V and 2 bases from J; junction bases left unmatched: 3. The V gene's germline CDR1 is ENHRY and CDR2 SYGVKD. Here the CDR3 reads CAISESGGRPYNEQFF. In DNA, the CDR3 is TGTGCCATCAGTGAGTCCGGCGGGAGGCCCTACAATGAGCAGTTCTTC.

As concerns this clone: Here the CDR3 omits its conserved ending phenylalanine or tryptophan, so a read error is the likely source. The DNA is omitted, as the CDR3 cannot be located on it reliably, and the CDR3 follows TCRdb's listing. This sequence joins TRBV19 and TRBJ1-5. The CDR3 has 13 amino acids, counting both end residues. CDR1 is LNHDA and CDR2 is SQIVND in the germline V gene (reference sequence). CDR3 sequence: CASSIRAGSPIAI.

The chain joins TRBV27 to TRBJ2-7; perhaps D is TRBD1 or TRBD2 (5 bases each). The CDR3 loop spans 15 amino acids. The germline CDR1 and CDR2 sequences are MNHEY and SMNVEV (reference sequence). The V gene lost 6 bases and the J gene lost 5 bases, with 20 bases spanning the gap. This CDR3 is CASRSGTVPFHEQYF. CDR3 sequence (DNA): TGTGCCAGCAGGTCCGGGACCGTCCCTTTCCACGAGCAGTACTTC.

This clone was detected only once. The sample contains more than one DNA sequence encoding this CDR3. The chain joins TRBV4-1 to TRBJ1-2; 7 bases are shared with TRBD1. V lost 4 bases and J lost 2; bases outside the gene matches: 4. Germline CDR1 reads MGHRA; CDR2 reads YSYEKL. There are 14 residues in the CDR3. CDR3 coding DNA: TGCGCCAGCAGCCTAGGGGGCAGCAACTATGGCTACACCTTC. It translates to CASSLGGSNYGYTF.

V usage is TRBV5-4 and J usage is TRBJ1-2; D not certain. The CDR3 runs to 15 residues. From germline, CDR1 is SGHNT and CDR2 YYREEE (reference sequence). V was shortened by 1 base and J by 4 bases, with 14 bases between the two germline ends. Written as DNA, the CDR3 is TGTGCCAGCAGCTTGACTTACGGGTCGAGCTATGGCTACACCTTC. It encodes CASSLTYGSSYGYTF.

This rearrangement joins TRBV27 to TRBJ2-3; possible D gene TRBD2, 6 bases. Trimming pared 3 bases from V and 4 bases from J, leaving 11 bases between. Per germline, CDR1 MNHEY and CDR2 SMNVEV (reference sequence). There are 14 residues in the CDR3. The CDR3 region has the DNA TGTGCCAGCAGTTTGGCGGGACCGGCAGATACGCAGTATTTT. Amino acid sequence: CASSLAGPADTQYF.

This clone was seen a few times. The chain links TRBV30 to TRBJ1-1; D gene uncertain. In germline, CDR1 is GTSNPN, CDR2 SVGIG (reference sequence). The V end lost 2 bases, the J end lost 4 bases, and 14 bases lay between the germline ends. The CDR3 totals 14 residues. Here the CDR3 reads CAWSFTSDGTEAFF. DNA for the CDR3: TGTGCCTGGAGTTTTACCTCGGATGGCACTGAAGCTTTCTTT.

J is TRBJ2-2 and V is TRBV6-6, with 9 bases identical to TRBD1. Germline CDR1 is MNHNY and CDR2 is SVGAGI (reference sequence). The V and J ends lost 4 bases and 9 bases, in that order; junction bases with no gene match: 3. The length of the CDR3 is 13 residues. CDR3 loop: CASSSGTGRELFF. CDR3 nucleotide sequence: TGTGCCAGCAGTTCCGGGACAGGGCGGGAGCTGTTTTTT.

This sequence joins TRBV5-6 and TRBJ2-7; 10 nucleotides agree with TRBD2. V lost 4 bases to trimming and J lost 4 bases; unmatched junction nucleotides: 11. Germline assignment: CDR1 SGHDT and CDR2 YYEEEE. The CDR3 totals 16 residues. The CDR3 nucleotides are TGTGCCAGCAGCGACACTCTAGCGGGAGTAATATACGAGCAGTACTTC. Its translation is CASSDTLAGVIYEQYF.